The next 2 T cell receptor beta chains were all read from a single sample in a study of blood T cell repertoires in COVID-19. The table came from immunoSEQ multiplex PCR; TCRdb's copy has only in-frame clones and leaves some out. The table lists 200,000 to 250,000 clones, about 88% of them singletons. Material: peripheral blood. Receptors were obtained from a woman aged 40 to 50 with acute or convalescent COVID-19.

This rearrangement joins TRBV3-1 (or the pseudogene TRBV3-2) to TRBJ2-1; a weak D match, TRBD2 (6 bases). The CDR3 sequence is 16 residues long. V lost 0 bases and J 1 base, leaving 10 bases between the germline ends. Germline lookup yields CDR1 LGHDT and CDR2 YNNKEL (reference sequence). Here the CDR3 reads CASSQDLGGSYNEQFF. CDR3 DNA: TGTGCCAGCAGCCAAGATTTGGGGGGATCCTACAATGAGCAGTTCTTC.

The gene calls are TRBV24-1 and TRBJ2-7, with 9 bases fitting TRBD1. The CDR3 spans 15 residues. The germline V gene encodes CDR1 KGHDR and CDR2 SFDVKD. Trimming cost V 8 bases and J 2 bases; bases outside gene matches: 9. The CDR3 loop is CATTNRTGVTYEQYV. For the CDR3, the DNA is TGTGCCACCACCAACCGGACAGGGGTGACCTACGAGCAGTACGTC.